This TCR beta chain comes out of a study of blood T cells in healthy people across ages. Study-wide results and limits: Aged donors had fewer naive CD4+ cells and lower diversity than long-lived donors. Getting older went along with TCR beta diversity per million T cells dropping roughly linearly.

Germline V lookup: CDR1 MDHEN, CDR2 SYDVKM. The CDR3 is 15 residues long. Deletions cut 6 bases from V and 7 bases from J, with 21 bases between. This clonotype was seen once. Its antigen remains unknown. Alongside a J-beta primer mix, a sample-barcoded 5' primer served in a second PCR lasting roughly 6 to 12 cycles. TCRdb itself ran the 5' RACE reads through MiXCR, one entry per CDR3 protein. Here the sample spans 750,000 to 1,000,000 distinct CDR3 sequences, about 27% being singletons. These data were also filed under a second study, of T cells of mothers and their children. That paper states: Not a single persistent microchimeric T cell clone was detected.

The gene calls are TRBV28 and TRBJ1-2; D may be TRBD1 (5 bases). This TCR came from a woman aged 35 to 49 in good health. Sequenced input: blood. The DNA of the CDR3 is TGTGCCAGCAGCCAAGATGAGGGCAGGGTTGGTGGCTACACCTTC. Protein product: CASSQDEGRVGGYTF.